This TCR beta chain was found in a study of blood T cell repertoires in COVID-19. Study in general: The United States, Italy and Spain provided the acute and convalescent COVID-19 samples. T cells, B-cell-depleted T cells, or PBMCs supplied cDNA or gDNA.

Per the original methods: Amplified reference gene primers provided the basis for estimating nucleated cell counts. Generated by immunoSEQ multiplex PCR, the TCRdb table keeps only in-frame clones and is missing some. V, J and clone size are taken as reported in that table, and D and trimming were inferred from the DNA itself. The sample has about 100,000 clones, 70% to 80% seen once; the top ten hold under 35%. The TCR was taken from a man in his 70s with active or convalescent COVID-19. The material sequenced was peripheral blood.

CDR3 coding DNA: TGTGCCAGCAGCTTAGCTAATTCCTACAATGAGCAGTTCTTC. This codes for CASSLANSYNEQFF. The V and J genes are TRBV7-9 and TRBJ2-1, with D uncertain. The V end lost 0 bases, the J end lost 1 base, and 4 bases lay between the germline ends. The CDR3 is made up of 14 amino acids. Per germline, CDR1 SEHNR and CDR2 FQNEAQ (reference sequence).